Each of the 11 T cell receptor beta chains below was sequenced from the same sample in a study of blood T cell repertoires in COVID-19. Method: immunoSEQ multiplex PCR; TCRdb's copy keeps in-frame clones and lacks some. This table has hundreds of thousands of clones, roughly 90% appearing once. Sequencing was performed on PBMCs or T cells enriched from blood (not recorded which). These TCRs come from a man aged 55 to 69 who had recovered from COVID-19.

This rearrangement joins TRBV6-2 or TRBV6-3 to TRBJ2-2; 7 bases fit TRBD2. This CDR3 has 20 amino acids. Germline trimming cut 6 bases from V and 6 bases from J; bases unmatched to any gene: 25. Germline CDR1 MNHEY, CDR2 SVGEGT. This CDR3 reads CASSSGPVWVPGGSAGELFF. CDR3 bases: TGTGCCAGCAGCTCCGGGCCGGTCTGGGTTCCGGGAGGAAGCGCCGGGGAGCTGTTTTTT.

This clone turned up a few times. The chain recombines TRBV20-1 with TRBJ1-2; D unresolved. Germline V gives CDR1 DFQATT, CDR2 SNEGSKA (reference sequence). The CDR3 runs 11 residues. Trimming removed 8 bases from V and 2 bases from J, with 9 bases in between. In nucleotides, the CDR3 is TGCAGTCCCGAGGGAAACTATGGCTACACCTTC. Residues: CSPEGNYGYTF.

V is TRBV7-9 and J is TRBJ1-2; the D is unclear. Germline lookup yields CDR1 SEHNR and CDR2 FQNEAQ (reference sequence). V lost 5 bases and J 6 bases, leaving 10 bases between the germline ends. The CDR3 contains 12 residues. Here the CDR3 reads CASSLGSDGYTF. In nucleotides, the CDR3 is TGTGCCAGCAGCCTAGGGTCGGATGGCTACACCTTC. Looking up the rest from reference TRBV7-9 and TRBJ1-2 gives the full variable domain: DTGVSQNPRHKITKRGQNVTFRCDPISEHNRLYWYRQTLGQGPEFLTYFQNEAQLEKSRLLSDRFSAERPKGSFSTLEIQRTEQGDSAMYLCASSLGSDGYTFGSGTRLTVV.

The chain employs TRBV2 and TRBJ2-3; D gene uncertain. Germline CDR1 is SNHLY and CDR2 is FYNNEI. CDR3 size: 13 residues. V lost 6 bases to trimming and J lost 2 bases, with 9 bases between them. CDR3 DNA: TGTGCCAGCAGCCAAGAGATCACAGATACGCAGTATTTT. It translates to CASSQEITDTQYF.

This clone occurred once. V gene TRBV9 combines with J gene TRBJ2-1; 7 positions agree with TRBD2. CDR1 and CDR2 from the germline V gene are SGDLS and YYNGEE. The CDR3 is 15 residues long. The J segment lost 2 bases and the V segment lost 0 bases, leaving 2 bases of the junction unmatched. The DNA of the CDR3 is TGTGCCAGCAGCGTAGTAAGCGGGACCTACAATGAGCAGTTCTTC. Translating it yields CASSVVSGTYNEQFF. Complete variable domain (other parts from reference TRBV9 and TRBJ2-1): DSGVTQTPKHLITATGQRVTLRCSPRSGDLSVYWYQQSLDQGLQFLIQYYNGEERAKGNILERFSAQQFPDLHSELNLSSLELGDSALYFCASSVVSGTYNEQFFGPGTRLTVL.

The V gene is TRBV5-4, the J gene TRBJ2-2; a possible D gene is TRBD1 (5 bases). This CDR3 comprises 13 residues. CDR1 is SGHNT, CDR2 YYREEE, per germline (reference sequence). Trimming took off 10 bases at V and 5 bases at J, with 15 bases between the two ends. CDR3 in DNA: TGTGCCGCCGCATCCAGGGTTACCGGGGAGCTGTTTTTT. Translating it yields CAAASRVTGELFF.

The gene calls are TRBV9 and TRBJ1-3; D gene unclear. V gave up 4 bases and J gave up 0 bases, with 5 bases separating them. CDR1 SGDLS and CDR2 YYNGEE come from the germline V gene. This CDR3 region has 13 residues. In DNA, the CDR3 is TGTGCCAGCAGCCCCGTCTCTGGAAACACCATATATTTT. It yields the protein CASSPVSGNTIYF.

This chain connects TRBV25-1 to TRBJ2-7; 9 bases are shared with TRBD2. Germline assignment: CDR1 MGHDK and CDR2 SYGVNS. CDR3 size: 15 residues. V shed 7 bases and J 3 bases; nucleotides not matched to a gene: 10. DNA of the CDR3: TGTGCCAGCACCGAAGGGAGTAGCGGGAGCTACGAGCAGTACTTC. This sequence encodes CASTEGSSGSYEQYF.

The genes are TRBV5-4 and TRBJ2-2, with 8 nucleotides matching TRBD1. With 4 bases clipped from V and 1 base from J, the junction kept 3 bases outside the gene matches. The CDR3 consists of 15 residues. CDR1 SGHNT and CDR2 YYREEE come from the germline V gene (reference sequence). In DNA, the CDR3 is TGTGCCAGCAGCCGCACAGGGGGGAACACCGGGGAGCTGTTTTTT. Translating gives CASSRTGGNTGELFF. Drawing the rest from reference TRBV5-4 and TRBJ2-2, the complete variable domain is ETGVTQSPTHLIKTRGQQVTLRCSSQSGHNTVSWYQQALGQGPQFIFQYYREEENGRGNFPPRFSGLQFPNYSSELNVNALELDDSALYLCASSRTGGNTGELFFGEGSRLTVL.

CDR3 protein: CASSFLSGQGYTF. The CDR3 nucleotides are TGTGCCAGCAGTTTCTTGTCAGGGCAAGGCTACACCTTC. The chain employs TRBV12-3 or TRBV12-4 and TRBJ1-2; D possibly corresponds to TRBD1 (5 bases). The CDR3 length is 13 residues. Trimming pared 3 bases from V and 8 bases from J, leaving 13 bases between.

The chain employs TRBV5-4 and TRBJ2-5; 12 nucleotides align to TRBD2. Germline V gene data show CDR1 as SGHNT and CDR2 as YYREEE (reference sequence). The CDR3 spans 16 residues. J gave up 1 base and V 6 bases, and 7 bases lay outside the gene matches. The CDR3 sequence: CASNRGLAGSQETQYF. The CDR3, as DNA: TGTGCCAGCAACCGGGGACTAGCGGGTTCCCAAGAGACCCAGTACTTC.